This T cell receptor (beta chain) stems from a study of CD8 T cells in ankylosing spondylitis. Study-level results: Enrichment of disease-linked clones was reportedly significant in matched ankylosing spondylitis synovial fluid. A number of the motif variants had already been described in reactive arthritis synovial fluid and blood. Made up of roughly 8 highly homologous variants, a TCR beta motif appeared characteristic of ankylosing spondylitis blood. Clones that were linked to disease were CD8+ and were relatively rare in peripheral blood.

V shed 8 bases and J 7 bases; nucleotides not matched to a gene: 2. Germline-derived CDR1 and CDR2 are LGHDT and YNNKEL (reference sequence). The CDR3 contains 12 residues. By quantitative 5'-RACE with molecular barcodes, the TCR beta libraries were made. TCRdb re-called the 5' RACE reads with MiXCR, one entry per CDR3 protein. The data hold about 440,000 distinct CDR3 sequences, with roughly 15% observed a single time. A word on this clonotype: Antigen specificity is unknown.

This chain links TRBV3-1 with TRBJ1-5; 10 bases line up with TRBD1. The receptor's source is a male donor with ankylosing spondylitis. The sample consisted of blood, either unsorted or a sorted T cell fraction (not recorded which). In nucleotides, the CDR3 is TGTGCCAGCGGACAGGGGGACCAGCCCCAGCATTTT. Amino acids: CASGQGDQPQHF. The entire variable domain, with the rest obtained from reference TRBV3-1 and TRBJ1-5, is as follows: DTAVSQTPKYLVTQMGNDKSIKCEQNLGHDTMYWYKQDSKKFLKIMFSYNNKELIINETVPNRFSPKSPDKAHLNLHINSLELGDSAVYFCASGQGDQPQHFGDGTRLSIL.